This T cell receptor beta chain was recovered during a study of blood T cell repertoires in COVID-19 (dated by TCRdb to about 2020). Notes on the research overall: Collaborator samples came from the United States, Italy and Spain and covered acute and convalescent phases of COVID-19. The prospective study material was composed of cDNA or gDNA derived from T cells, B-cell-depleted T cells, or PBMCs. Deeply sampled blood TCRbeta repertoires from subjects exposed to, actively infected with, or recovered from COVID-19 were included in the dataset. A freely available public database, intended as a resource for researchers studying the immune response to SARS-CoV-2, is where the repertoires were released. Samples were obtained from the ongoing ImmuneRACE study (first 160 participants) and from some 1,300 subjects provided by 6 global collaborators. A de-identified subject ID, COVID-19 status, age in years and sex were almost always included in the sample metadata. Where HLA class I and class II types were available, the types were taken from metadata supplied by the sample provider, not from assay-based typing.

The CDR1 and CDR2 encoded by the germline V gene are MNHEY and SVGAGI. Counted from cysteine to phenylalanine, this CDR3 has 13 amino acids. Only CDR3 DNA is held: 39 bases, read in frame from base 1. Compared with germline, V lacks 7 bases and J lacks 4 bases; bases without a gene match: 5. General findings and caveats noted by the study authors: The quantity of clinical and demographic metadata differed by source and by participant and was supplied without curation.

The immunoSEQ Assay, a bias-controlled multiplex PCR, was used to amplify TCRbeta CDR3 regions from genomic DNA. The paper's processing steps were these. The number of nucleated cells in each sample was estimated by amplification of reference gene primers within the assay. Sequence reads were collapsed and filtered to measure the absolute abundance of every unique TCRbeta CDR3 rearrangement. For each sample, productive Simpson clonality was calculated as the square root of Simpson's diversity index over productive rearrangements. TCRdb took this table from immuneACCESS and kept in-frame rearrangements with V and J called. Such tables lack part of the clones; where checked against another copy, unresolved V genes explain under half of the gap, and the rest is unexplained. V, J and clone size are those of that table, while D and trimming were read from the DNA. Recorded for this sample are approximately 210,000 clones; roughly four fifths of them occurred a single time. Clones ranked in the top ten supply about an eighth of the sample.

Of note for this clone: Which antigen it targets is not known. The input lacks base qualities; no much larger clone sits a single base away.

Whole blood was collected in K2EDTA tubes by collaborating institutions according to the institutions' own protocols. For TCRbeta analysis, collaborators shipped samples in one of three forms: frozen whole blood, isolated PBMCs, or DNA extracted from either of those sample types. The clonotype comes from a woman between 40 and 50 years old with acute or convalescent COVID-19. The V and J segments used are TRBV6-5 and TRBJ2-7, with 9 central nucleotides matching TRBD1. Sequences were obtained from peripheral blood. Here the CDR3 is given as CASTLTGGYEQYF. The nucleotides are TGTGCCAGCACCTTGACAGGGGGTTACGAGCAGTACTTC.